This T cell receptor (beta chain) was sequenced for a study of T cells in Graves' hyperthyroidism and ophthalmopathy. Study observations and caveats: A model built on 13 V-J features separated ophthalmopathy from stable hyperthyroidism.

Worth noting for this clonotype: What it binds is unknown. Compared with germline, one end of the junction differs, possibly owing to a read error.

Researchers amplified the TCR beta CDR3 regions from RNA transcripts. RT-PCR in the first round (using the HTBI primer set) targeted the TCR CDR3. Each CDR3 protein gets one entry after TCRdb re-called the multiplex PCR reads with MiXCR. Among about 300,000 distinct CDR3 sequences listed, approximately 18% were seen once. This CDR3 region has 17 residues. Germline CDR1 is SSHAT and CDR2 is FNYEAQ (reference sequence). The source material was blood. The chain couples TRBV7-7 to TRBJ2-1; a weak D match, TRBD1 (5 bases). This clonotype was obtained from a man over 45 with Graves' ophthalmopathy. In DNA, the CDR3 is TGTGCTAGCAGCTTAGGGGCTGGACCAAATGACCAAAATGAGCAGTTCTTC. Translating it yields CASSLGAGPNDQNEQFF.